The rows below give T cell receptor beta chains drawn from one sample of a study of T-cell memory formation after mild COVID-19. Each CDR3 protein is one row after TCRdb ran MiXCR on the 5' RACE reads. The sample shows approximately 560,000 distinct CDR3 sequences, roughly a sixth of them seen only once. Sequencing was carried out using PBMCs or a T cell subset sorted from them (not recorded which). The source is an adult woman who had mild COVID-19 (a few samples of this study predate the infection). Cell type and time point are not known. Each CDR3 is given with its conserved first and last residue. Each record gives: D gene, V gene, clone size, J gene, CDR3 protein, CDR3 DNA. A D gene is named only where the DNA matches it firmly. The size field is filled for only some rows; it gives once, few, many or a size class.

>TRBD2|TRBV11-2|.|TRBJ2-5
CASSSHRLAGQETQYF
TGTGCCAGCAGCTCACACCGACTAGCGGGCCAAGAGACCCAGTACTTC
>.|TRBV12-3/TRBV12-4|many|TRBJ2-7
CASSLVGLSPYEQYF
TGTGCCAGCAGTTTAGTGGGACTCTCGCCCTACGAGCAGTACTTC
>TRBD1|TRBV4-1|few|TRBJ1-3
CASSIRRQGGTGNTIYF
TGCGCCAGCAGCATCCGAAGACAGGGGGGTACTGGAAACACCATATATTTT
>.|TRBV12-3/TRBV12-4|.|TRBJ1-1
CASSLVELGTEAFF
TGTGCCAGCAGTTTAGTGGAGTTGGGCACTGAAGCTTTCTTT
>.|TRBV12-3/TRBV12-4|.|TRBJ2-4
CASSPQGKVAKNIQYF
TGTGCCAGCAGTCCGCAGGGGAAGGTAGCCAAAAACATTCAGTACTTC
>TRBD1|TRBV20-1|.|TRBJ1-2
CSARDRVGTGPGGYTF
TGCAGTGCTAGAGATCGGGTTGGGACAGGGCCTGGTGGCTACACCTTC
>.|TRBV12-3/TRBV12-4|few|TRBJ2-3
CASRVLGTDTQYF
TGTGCCAGCAGGGTGTTGGGGACAGATACGCAGTATTTT
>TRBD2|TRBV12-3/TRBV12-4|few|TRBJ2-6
CASSLAGGSGGANVLTF
TGTGCCAGCAGCTTAGCGGGAGGCTCCGGTGGGGCCAACGTCCTGACTTTC
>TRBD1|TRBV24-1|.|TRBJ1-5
CATSDKDRDNQPQHF
TGTGCCACCAGTGATAAGGACAGGGACAATCAGCCCCAGCATTTT
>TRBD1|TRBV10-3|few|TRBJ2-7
CAISEYPSTQGASNEQYF
TGTGCCATCAGTGAGTATCCGTCAACACAGGGGGCGTCAAACGAGCAGTACTTC
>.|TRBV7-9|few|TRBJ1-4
CASSLWAPAAGGEKLFF
TGTGCCAGCAGCCTATGGGCCCCGGCCGCCGGGGGGGAAAAACTGTTTTTT
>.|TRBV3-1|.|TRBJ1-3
CASSQELLTSSGNTIYF
TGTGCCAGCAGCCAAGAGTTACTGACTAGCTCTGGAAACACCATATATTTT
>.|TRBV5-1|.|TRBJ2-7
CASSSPRAGLIYEQYF
TGCGCCAGCAGTTCTCCTCGGGCTGGGCTGATCTACGAGCAGTACTTC
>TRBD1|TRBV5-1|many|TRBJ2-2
CASSYTGDTGELFF
TGCGCCAGCAGCTATACAGGGGACACCGGGGAGCTGTTTTTT
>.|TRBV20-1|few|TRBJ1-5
CSATYTTAGGAFSVYGNQPQHF
TGCAGTGCTACCTATACCACGGCGGGGGGAGCTTTCTCGGTTTATGGCAATCAGCCCCAGCATTTT
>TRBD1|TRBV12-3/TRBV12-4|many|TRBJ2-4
CASSPILATGGAIVSAKNIQYF
TGTGCCAGCAGCCCCATATTGGCTACAGGGGGCGCGATCGTATCAGCCAAAAACATTCAGTACTTC
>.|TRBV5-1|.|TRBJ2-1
CASSLDASPDEQFF
TGCGCCAGCAGCTTGGATGCATCACCGGATGAGCAGTTCTTC
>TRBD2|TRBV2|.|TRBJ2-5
CASSETGGNLQETQYF
TGTGCCAGCAGTGAAACCGGGGGGAACCTACAAGAGACCCAGTACTTC
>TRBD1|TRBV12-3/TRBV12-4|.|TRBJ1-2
CASSLYRDRVDYGYTF
TGTGCCAGCAGTTTATACCGGGACAGGGTCGACTATGGCTACACCTTC
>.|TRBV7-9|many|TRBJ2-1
CASSWNNEQFF
TGTGCCAGCAGCTGGAACAATGAGCAGTTCTTC
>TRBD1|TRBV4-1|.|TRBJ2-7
CASSQFPGQGREQYF
TGCGCCAGCAGCCAGTTCCCGGGACAGGGACGAGAGCAGTACTTC
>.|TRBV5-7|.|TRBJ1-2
CASLLRGFYGYTF
TGTGCCAGCCTACTCCGGGGATTCTATGGCTACACCTTC
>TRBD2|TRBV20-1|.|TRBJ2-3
CSASGGTSGGTDTQYF
TGCAGTGCTAGTGGGGGGACTAGCGGGGGCACAGATACGCAGTATTTT
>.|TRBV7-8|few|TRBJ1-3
CASSSTGGLGNTIYF
TGTGCCAGCAGCTCTACCGGGGGTCTGGGAAACACCATATATTTT
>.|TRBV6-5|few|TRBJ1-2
CASSYEGDGYTF
TGTGCCAGCAGTTACGAGGGAGACGGCTACACCTTC
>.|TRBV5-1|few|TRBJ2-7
CASSPGRGISYEQYF
TGCGCCAGCAGCCCAGGACGGGGGATCTCCTACGAGCAGTACTTC
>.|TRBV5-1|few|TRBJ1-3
CASSLGSGIAGNTIYF
TGCGCCAGCAGCTTGGGGTCGGGGATCGCTGGAAACACCATATATTTT
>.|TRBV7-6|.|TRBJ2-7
CASSLAPIRVLGVYEQYF
TGTGCCAGCAGCTTAGCACCGATTCGGGTCCTAGGAGTTTACGAGCAGTACTTC
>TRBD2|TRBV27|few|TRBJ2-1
CASSFSLAGGSGNEQFF
TGTGCCAGCAGCTTTTCTCTAGCGGGGGGATCGGGCAATGAGCAGTTCTTC
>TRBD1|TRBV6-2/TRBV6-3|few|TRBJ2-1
CASSETTGGGFYNEQFF
TGTGCCAGCAGTGAGACGACAGGGGGGGGATTTTACAATGAGCAGTTCTTC
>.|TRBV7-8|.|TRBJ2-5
CASSLGLHQETQYF
TGTGCCAGCAGCTTAGGACTGCACCAAGAGACCCAGTACTTC
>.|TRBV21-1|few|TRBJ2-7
CASSTRQSYDDEQYF
TGTGCCAGCAGCACCCGACAGTCCTACGATGACGAGCAGTACTTC
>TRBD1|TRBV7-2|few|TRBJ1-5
CASSLGQGFSQPQHF
TGTGCCAGCAGCTTAGGACAGGGTTTTAGTCAGCCCCAGCATTTT
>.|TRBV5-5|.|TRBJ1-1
CASSAGGWGAYTEAFF
TGTGCCAGCAGTGCTGGGGGTTGGGGGGCGTACACTGAAGCTTTCTTT
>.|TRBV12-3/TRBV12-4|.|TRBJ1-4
CASSFGLTANEKLFF
TGTGCCAGCAGTTTTGGTTTGACGGCTAATGAAAAACTGTTTTTT
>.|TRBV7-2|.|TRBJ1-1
CASSLDGFGRSTEAFF
TGTGCCAGCAGCTTAGATGGGTTTGGCCGAAGCACTGAAGCTTTCTTT
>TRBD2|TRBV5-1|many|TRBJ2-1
CASSLVAGGPSDEQFF
TGCGCCAGCAGCTTGGTGGCGGGGGGGCCCTCGGATGAGCAGTTCTTC
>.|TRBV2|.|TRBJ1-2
CASWGPRGYTF
TGTGCCAGCTGGGGCCCTCGGGGCTACACCTTC
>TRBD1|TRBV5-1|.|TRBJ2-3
CASSSGQGQSTDTQYF
TGCGCCAGCAGCTCGGGACAGGGTCAAAGCACAGATACGCAGTATTTT
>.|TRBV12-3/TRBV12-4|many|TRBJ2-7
CASSLFGGSYEQYF
TGTGCCAGCAGTTTGTTTGGAGGCAGCTACGAGCAGTACTTC
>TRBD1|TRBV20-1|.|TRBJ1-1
CSARGTATNTEAFF
TGCAGTGCTAGGGGGACAGCGACGAACACTGAAGCTTTCTTT
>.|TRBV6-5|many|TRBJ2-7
CASSYSRQSGKPYEQYF
TGTGCCAGCAGTTACTCGAGGCAATCGGGGAAACCCTACGAGCAGTACTTC
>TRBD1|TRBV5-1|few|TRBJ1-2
CASSNRDRGNYGYTF
TGCGCCAGCAGCAACCGGGACAGAGGAAACTATGGCTACACCTTC
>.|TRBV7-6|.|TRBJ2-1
CASSLGGTPNEQFF
TGTGCCAGCAGCTTAGGCGGGACCCCTAATGAGCAGTTCTTC